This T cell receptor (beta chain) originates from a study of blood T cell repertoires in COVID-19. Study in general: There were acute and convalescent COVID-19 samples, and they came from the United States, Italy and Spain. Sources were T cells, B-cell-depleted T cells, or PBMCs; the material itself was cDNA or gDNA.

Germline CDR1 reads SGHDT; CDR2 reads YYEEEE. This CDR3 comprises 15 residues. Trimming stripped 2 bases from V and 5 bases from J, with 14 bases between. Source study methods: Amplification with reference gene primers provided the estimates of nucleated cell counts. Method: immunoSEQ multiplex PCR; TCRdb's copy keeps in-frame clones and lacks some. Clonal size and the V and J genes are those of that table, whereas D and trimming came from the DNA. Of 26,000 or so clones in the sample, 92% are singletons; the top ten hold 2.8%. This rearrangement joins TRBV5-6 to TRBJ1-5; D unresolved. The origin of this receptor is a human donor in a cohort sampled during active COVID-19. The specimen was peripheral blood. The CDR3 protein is CASSFLSGGDQPQHF. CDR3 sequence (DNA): TGTGCCAGCAGCTTTTTATCGGGCGGGGATCAGCCCCAGCATTTT.